This T cell receptor beta chain was documented in a study of shared clonotypes between healthy human individuals. Deletions cut 5 bases from V and 5 bases from J, with 18 bases between. The germline V gene has CDR1 SEHNR and CDR2 FQNEAQ (reference sequence). CDR3 length: 15 residues. The method was immunoSEQ multiplex PCR; TCRdb's version includes in-frame clones alone and lacks a portion of them. Seen here are over a million clones, over 95% observed once, and the top ten hold about 1.2%. The TCR was taken from a man aged 30 to 39 in good health. The gene calls are TRBV7-9 and TRBJ1-1, with a weak D call TRBD1 (5 bases). The sequencing input was naive CD4+ T cells sorted from blood. Noted subset: CD45RA+ positively selected. CDR3 DNA sequence: TGTGCCAGCAGCGACAGCGCGGTATCACTTACTGAAGCTTTCTTT. Translated: CASSDSAVSLTEAFF.